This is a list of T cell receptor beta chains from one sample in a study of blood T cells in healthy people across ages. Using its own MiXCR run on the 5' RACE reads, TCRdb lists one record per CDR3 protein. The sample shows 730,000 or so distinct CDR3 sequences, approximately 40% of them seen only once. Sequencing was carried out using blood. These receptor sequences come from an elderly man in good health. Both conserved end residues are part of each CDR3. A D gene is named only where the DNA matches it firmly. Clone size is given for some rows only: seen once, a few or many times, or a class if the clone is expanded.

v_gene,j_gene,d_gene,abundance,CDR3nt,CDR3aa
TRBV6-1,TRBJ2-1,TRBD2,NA,TGTGCCAGCAGTGAATCTAGCGGGGGCTACAATGAGCAGTTCTTC,CASSESSGGYNEQFF
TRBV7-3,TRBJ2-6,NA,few,TGTGCCAGCAGCTTACGGGGGCCAGGTTCTGGGGCCAACGTCCTGACTTTC,CASSLRGPGSGANVLTF
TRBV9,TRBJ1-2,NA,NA,TGTGCCAGCAGCGTAGAAGCTGAAGGGGGGCAGGCCTATGGCTACACCTTC,CASSVEAEGGQAYGYTF
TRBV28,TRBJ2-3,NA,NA,TGTGCCAGCACGCGGGCTTGGAGGACAGATACGCAGTATTTT,CASTRAWRTDTQYF
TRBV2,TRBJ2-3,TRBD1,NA,TGTGCCAGCACATCACGGACAGGGGGCACAGATACGCAGTATTTT,CASTSRTGGTDTQYF
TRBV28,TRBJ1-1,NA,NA,TGTGCCGGCAGTAGAGGGAGGCAGGGAGGTACTGAAGCTTTCTTT,CAGSRGRQGGTEAFF
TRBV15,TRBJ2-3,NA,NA,TGTGCCACCAGCAGAGCTGAGGGCCCCGGCACAGATACGCAGTATTTT,CATSRAEGPGTDTQYF
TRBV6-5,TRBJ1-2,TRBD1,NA,TGTGCCAGCACCTGGACAGGGGGGGACTATGGCTACACCTTC,CASTWTGGDYGYTF
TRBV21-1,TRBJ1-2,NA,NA,TGTGCCAGCAGCAAAAAACAGGGCAACACCTTC,CASSKKQGNTF
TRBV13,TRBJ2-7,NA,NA,TGTGCCAGCAGCTTAAGAGGGCGAGGGGCCCAACTATACGAGCAGTACTTC,CASSLRGRGAQLYEQYF
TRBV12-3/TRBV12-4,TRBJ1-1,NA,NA,TGTGCCAGCAGTTTAAGGGGAACTGGGGGCACTGAAGCTTTCTTT,CASSLRGTGGTEAFF
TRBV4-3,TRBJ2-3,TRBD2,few,TGCGCCAGCAGCCAAGATTACGGGACTAGTGTCCTAGATACGCAGTATTTT,CASSQDYGTSVLDTQYF
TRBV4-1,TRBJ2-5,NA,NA,TGCGCCAGCAGCCAAATCAACCAAGAGACCCAGTACTTC,CASSQINQETQYF
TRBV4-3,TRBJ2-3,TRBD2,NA,TGCGCCAGCAGCCAAGACCAAGCGGGGGCGAACCCTAGCACAGATACGCAGTATTTT,CASSQDQAGANPSTDTQYF
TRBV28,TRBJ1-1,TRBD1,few,TGTGCCAGCAGTTTACTCCGGGACAGGGGGAACACTGAAGCTTTCTTT,CASSLLRDRGNTEAFF
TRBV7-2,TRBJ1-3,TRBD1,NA,TGTGCCAGCAGCCCCAACAGGGGGTTAAGTAAAACCATATATTTT,CASSPNRGLSKTIYF
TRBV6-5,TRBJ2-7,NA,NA,TGTGCCAGCAGTTACTCGAATAGGCCCCCCTACGAGCAGTACTTC,CASSYSNRPPYEQYF
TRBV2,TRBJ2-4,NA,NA,TGTGCCAGCAGTGAAGATATGGGGGCCAAAAACATTCAGTACTTC,CASSEDMGAKNIQYF
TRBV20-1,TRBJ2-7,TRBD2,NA,TGCAGTGCTAGAGGTCTAGCGGGGAGATACGAGCAGTACTTC,CSARGLAGRYEQYF
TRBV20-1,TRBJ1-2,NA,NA,TGCAGTCCCTCGGGCGGGGACCTCAATCACTATGGTTACACCTTC,CSPSGGDLNHYGYTF
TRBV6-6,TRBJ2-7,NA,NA,TGTGCCAGCAGTTACTCTAAGTCCTCCTACGAGCAGTACTTC,CASSYSKSSYEQYF
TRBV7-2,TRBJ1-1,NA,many,TGTGCCAGCAGCTTAGCAGGCACTGAAGCTTTCTTT,CASSLAGTEAFF
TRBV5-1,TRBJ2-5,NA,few,TGCGCCAGCAGCTTGACCCCTAGCCAAACGGAGACCCAGTACTTC,CASSLTPSQTETQYF
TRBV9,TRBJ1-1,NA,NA,TGTGCCAGCAGCGTAGACAGGGAATACACTGAAGCTTTCTTT,CASSVDREYTEAFF
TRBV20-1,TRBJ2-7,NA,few,TGCAGTGCTAGAACTGGGGCAGGGGTTTTTCACGAGCAGTACTTC,CSARTGAGVFHEQYF
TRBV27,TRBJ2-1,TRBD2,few,TGTGCCAGCCTGACCTGGACTAGCGGGAGCAATGAGCAGTTCTTC,CASLTWTSGSNEQFF
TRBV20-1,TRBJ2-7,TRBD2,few,TGCAGTGCTAGGGTAGCGGGGGGGCAGCCCTACAATGAGCAGTACTTC,CSARVAGGQPYNEQYF
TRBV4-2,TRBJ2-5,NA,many,TGTGCCAGCAGCCAAGTGGTAGGAGAGACCCAGTACTTC,CASSQVVGETQYF
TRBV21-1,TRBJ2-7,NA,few,TGTGCCAGCAGCCCTGGAGGGGACACCTACGAGCAGTACTTC,CASSPGGDTYEQYF
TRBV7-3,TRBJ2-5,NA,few,TGTGCCAGCAGCTCCGCCGGGGTTCAAGAGACCCAGTACTTC,CASSSAGVQETQYF
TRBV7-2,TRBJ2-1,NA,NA,TGTGCCAGCAGCTTAGGAACGGGGGCCCGGTACAATGAGCAGTTCTTC,CASSLGTGARYNEQFF
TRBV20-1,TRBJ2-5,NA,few,TGCAGTGCTGGACCCAGGGTCGAGACCCAGTACTTC,CSAGPRVETQYF
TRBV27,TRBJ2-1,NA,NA,TGTGCCAGCAGTTTAACCCGAGGAGGAGAGCAGTTCTTC,CASSLTRGGEQFF
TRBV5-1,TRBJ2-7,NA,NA,TGCGCCAGCAGCATGGACTTTTACGAGCAGTACTTC,CASSMDFYEQYF
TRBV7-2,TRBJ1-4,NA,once,TGTGCCAGCAGCTCTAATCCTGGGGGGAGGCTAGTTGAAAAACTGTTTTTT,CASSSNPGGRLVEKLFF
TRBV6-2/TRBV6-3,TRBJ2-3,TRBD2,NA,TGTGCCGGGGGGACTAGCGGGAGTACAGATACGCAGTATTTT,CAGGTSGSTDTQYF
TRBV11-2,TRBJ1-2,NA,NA,TGTGCCAGCAGCTTAGGACTCAACAGGGATGGCTACACCTTC,CASSLGLNRDGYTF
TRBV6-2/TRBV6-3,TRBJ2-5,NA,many,TGTGCCAGCAGTGGAGCGGTTGAGACCCAGTACTTC,CASSGAVETQYF
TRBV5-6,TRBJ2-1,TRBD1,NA,TGTGCCAGCAGCTTTCCTGAGCCAGGGGGCGAGCAGTTCTTC,CASSFPEPGGEQFF
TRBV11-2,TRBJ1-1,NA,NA,TGTGCCAGCAGCTCCTCGGGACTCCGGGAGGGAGCTTTCTTT,CASSSSGLREGAFF
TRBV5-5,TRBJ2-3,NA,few,TGTGCCAGCAGCAAAGCCGGACACAGCACAGATACGCAGTATTTT,CASSKAGHSTDTQYF
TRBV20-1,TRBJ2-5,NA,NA,TGCAGTGCTGAGATGGGGAGGGGGAAGACCCAGTACTTC,CSAEMGRGKTQYF
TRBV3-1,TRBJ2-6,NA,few,TGTGCCAGCAGCCAAGACACCTCTGGGGCCAACGTCCTGACTTTC,CASSQDTSGANVLTF
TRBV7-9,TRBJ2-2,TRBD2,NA,TGTGCCAGCCGTCCGGGGACTAGTTTCACCGGGGAGCTGTTTTTT,CASRPGTSFTGELFF
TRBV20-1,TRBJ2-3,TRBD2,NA,TGCAGTGCTAGAGATCTACCTAGCGGGAAAGATACGCAGTATTTT,CSARDLPSGKDTQYF
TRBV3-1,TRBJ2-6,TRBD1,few,TGTGCCAGCAGCTTAACAGGGGTTGGGGCCAACGTCCTGACTTTC,CASSLTGVGANVLTF
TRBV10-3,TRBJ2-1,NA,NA,TGTGCCATCAGTGAGGTCGAGACTACTACATACAATGAGCAGTTCTTC,CAISEVETTTYNEQFF
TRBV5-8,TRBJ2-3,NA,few,TGTGCCAGCAGCCCGGGACTACCAGGGGGCACAGATACGCAGTATTTT,CASSPGLPGGTDTQYF
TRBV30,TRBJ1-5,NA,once,TGTGCCTGGAGTGCAGGGACCATCAATCAGCCCCAGCATTTT,CAWSAGTINQPQHF
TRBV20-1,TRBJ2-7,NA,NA,TGCAGTGCTAGAATGGTGGAGCCAAAATCCGAGCAGTACTTC,CSARMVEPKSEQYF
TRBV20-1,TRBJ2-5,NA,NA,TGCAGTGCAAGAGACCGAAAAGAGACCCAGTACTTC,CSARDRKETQYF